This record covers a single T cell receptor (beta chain). As yet, its antigen is unknown. The source of the sample is a study of cytomegalovirus exposure and HLA in healthy donors. Study findings and constraints: TCR beta chains numbering 150 to 200 were designated cytomegalovirus-associated. Later work found that TCR association rates differed between HLA loci; DRB1 had the most and HLA-C the fewest. A few CMV-associated chains were confirmed in vitro to be specific for CMV antigens.

The PCR was carried out with 60 Vbeta primers and 13 Jbeta primers. Only in-frame clones appear in the TCRdb table, and some are missing; sequencing was by immunoSEQ multiplex PCR. The sample includes approximately 280,000 clones, over 85% of them seen just once. This CDR3 region has 15 residues. Trimming removed 0 bases at V and 2 bases at J, with 9 bases between. CDR1 and CDR2 (germline): SGHKS, YYEKEE (reference sequence). The sequence was collected from a woman aged 18-29 years in good health and CMV-seronegative. V is TRBV5-5 and J is TRBJ1-3, with a possible D match to TRBD1 (5 bases). The sequenced sample consisted of PBMCs. This CDR3 is CASSLVPGPGNTIYF. CDR3 nucleotide sequence: TGTGCCAGCAGCTTGGTGCCAGGGCCTGGAAACACCATATATTTT.